One sample yielded the 9 T cell receptor beta chains listed below, sequenced in a study of cytomegalovirus exposure and HLA in healthy donors. The PCR used 60 Vbeta and 13 Jbeta primers. Libraries were prepared by immunoSEQ multiplex PCR; TCRdb keeps only in-frame clonotypes and omits some of them. The sample includes about 120,000 clones, 50% to 65% of them seen just once. The sequenced sample consisted of PBMCs. All receptors come from a man aged 35 to 55 in good health and CMV-seropositive.

The rearrangement joins TRBV15 to TRBJ1-2; D ambiguous. Trimming cost V 5 bases and J 5 bases, with 9 bases left between them. CDR1 and CDR2 (germline): LNHNV, YYDKDF (reference sequence). The CDR3 covers 12 residues. CDR3 nucleotide sequence: TGTGCCACCAGCGAATCCGGGTATGGCTACACCTTC. It encodes CATSESGYGYTF.

The gene calls are TRBV28 and TRBJ2-7, with TRBD1 matching over 7 bases. The CDR3 extends over 16 amino acids. The J segment lost 2 bases and the V segment lost 6 bases, leaving 13 bases of the junction unmatched. Germline V gives CDR1 MDHEN, CDR2 SYDVKM. CDR3: CASRGTGAGAAYEQYF. The CDR3 nucleotides read TGTGCCAGCAGGGGAACAGGGGCCGGCGCTGCCTACGAGCAGTACTTC.

The chain combines TRBV7-9 with TRBJ1-1, with unresolved D. The CDR3 sequence is 11 residues long. The germline CDR1 and CDR2 sequences are SEHNR and FQNEAQ (reference sequence). Deletions cut 4 bases from V and 4 bases from J, with 4 bases between. CDR3 sequence reads: CASSSLTEAFF. The CDR3 nucleotides are TGTGCCAGCAGCTCTCTCACTGAAGCTTTCTTT.

This clone appeared a few times. The gene calls are TRBV28 and TRBJ1-6, with D perhaps TRBD1 (6 bases). The V end was cut by 6 bases, the J end by 9 bases, with 15 bases between. CDR1 MDHEN and CDR2 SYDVKM come from the germline V gene. The CDR3 covers 14 residues. The CDR3: CASRPGHAGSPLHF. CDR3 in DNA: TGTGCCAGCAGGCCGGGACATGCTGGTTCACCCCTCCACTTT. The variable domain in full, completed from reference TRBV28 and TRBJ1-6, reads DVKVTQSSRYLVKRTGEKVFLECVQDMDHENMFWYRQDPGLGLRLIYFSYDVKMKEKGDIPEGYSVSREKKERFSLILESASTNQTSMYLCASRPGHAGSPLHFGNGTRLTVT.

The gene calls are TRBV11-3 and TRBJ1-1; weak D call: TRBD1 (5 bases). The CDR3 spans 13 residues. Deletions cut 3 bases from V and 1 base from J, with 6 bases between. Germline values: CDR1 SGHNT, CDR2 YENEEA. CDR3 sequence (DNA): TGTGCCAGCAGCTTGGACACGAACACTGAAGCTTTCTTT. Translated: CASSLDTNTEAFF.

This rearrangement joins TRBV6-1 to TRBJ2-7, with D tentatively TRBD2 (7 bases). CDR1 is MNHNS and CDR2 is SASEGT in the germline V gene. V was shortened by 1 base and J by 6 bases, with 16 bases between the two germline ends. The length of the CDR3 is 15 residues. CDR3 sequence (DNA): TGTGCCAGCAGTGAAGAGGAAGGCGGGGGCGGCGAGCAGTACTTC. This gives the protein CASSEEEGGGGEQYF.

This rearrangement joins TRBV6-1 to TRBJ2-5, with TRBD1 as a possible D gene (6 bases). This CDR3 comprises 13 residues. The V end was cut by 11 bases, the J end by 4 bases, with 17 bases between. Germline loops: CDR1 MNHNS, CDR2 SASEGT. CDR3 in DNA: TGTGCCTGGCGGGTAGGGGGTGGAGAGACCCAGTACTTC. Amino acids: CAWRVGGGETQYF.

The chain uses TRBV7-2 and TRBJ2-1, with 9 bases matching TRBD2. Looked up from germline, CDR1 is SGHTA and CDR2 is FQGNSA. The CDR3 is 17 residues long. V dropped 2 bases and J dropped 2; count of bases not matched to a gene: 7. Written as DNA, the CDR3 is TGTGCCAGCAGCTTACCTACGGCGGGAGGGGCCTACAATGAGCAGTTCTTC. Residues: CASSLPTAGGAYNEQFF.

V usage is TRBV4-2 and J usage is TRBJ2-7; 7 positions match TRBD2. Trimming cost V 0 bases and J 0 bases; bases outside gene matches: 5. The CDR3 contains 16 residues. Germline V gene sequence: CDR1 LGHNA, CDR2 YNFKEQ. CDR3 nucleotides: TGTGCCAGCAGCCAAGAAAAAGGGGAGGGCTCCTACGAGCAGTACTTC. Translated, it gives CASSQEKGEGSYEQYF.